A selection of T cell receptor beta chains follows, all from one sample in a study of T cell repertoires in cytomegalovirus infection. MiXCR was run by TCRdb on the reads, yielding one entry per CDR3 protein. The table lists approximately 500,000 distinct CDR3 sequences, approximately 17% of them singletons. Sequencing input: CD8+ T cells from PBMCs. The source is a human donor in good health (CMV status not recorded). Some clones in this sample may be carry-over from other donors' samples. Both conserved end residues are part of each CDR3. The D gene is left open where the match is weak. Clone size is shown for a subset of rows, as once, few, many or a class of expanded clone.

len: 15
v_gene: TRBV27
j_gene: TRBJ2-3
abundance: few
d_gene: TRBD1
CDR3aa: CASSSRGRGSDTQYF
CDR3nt: TGTGCCAGCAGTTCAAGGGGGCGAGGTTCAGATACGCAGTATTTT

len: 16
v_gene: TRBV10-3
j_gene: TRBJ1-2
abundance: many
d_gene: NA
CDR3aa: CAISESWTSQPYGYTF
CDR3nt: TGTGCCATCAGTGAGTCCTGGACATCCCAGCCTTATGGCTACACCTTC

len: 15
v_gene: TRBV9
j_gene: TRBJ2-1
abundance: NA
d_gene: NA
CDR3aa: CASSVGRGSYNEQFF
CDR3nt: TGTGCCAGCAGCGTAGGTCGGGGCTCCTACAATGAGCAGTTCTTC

len: 16
v_gene: TRBV19
j_gene: TRBJ1-5
abundance: few
d_gene: TRBD1
CDR3aa: CASSLDRGSLLQPQHF
CDR3nt: TGTGCCAGTAGCCTGGACAGGGGATCCCTCCTCCAGCCCCAGCATTTT

len: 15
v_gene: TRBV4-1
j_gene: TRBJ1-6
abundance: NA
d_gene: NA
CDR3aa: CASSQEPGYNSPLHF
CDR3nt: TGCGCCAGCAGCCAAGAGCCGGGCTATAATTCACCCCTCCACTTT

len: 11
v_gene: TRBV27
j_gene: TRBJ2-3
abundance: many
d_gene: NA
CDR3aa: CASSRGDTQYF
CDR3nt: TGTGCCAGCAGTCGGGGGGATACGCAGTATTTT

len: 15
v_gene: TRBV2
j_gene: TRBJ1-1
abundance: few
d_gene: TRBD1
CDR3aa: CASSRLGQENTEAFF
CDR3nt: TGTGCCAGCTCGCGCCTGGGACAGGAAAACACTGAAGCTTTCTTT

len: 14
v_gene: TRBV15
j_gene: TRBJ2-7
abundance: NA
d_gene: NA
CDR3aa: CATSRDFSSYEQYF
CDR3nt: TGTGCCACCAGCAGAGATTTCAGCTCCTACGAGCAGTACTTC

len: 16
v_gene: TRBV6-1
j_gene: TRBJ1-1
abundance: many
d_gene: NA
CDR3aa: CASSEKGLATNTEAFF
CDR3nt: TGTGCCAGCAGTGAAAAAGGGTTAGCAACTAACACTGAAGCTTTCTTT

len: 14
v_gene: TRBV7-9
j_gene: TRBJ1-6
abundance: many
d_gene: NA
CDR3aa: CASSSTTGSSPLHF
CDR3nt: TGTGCCAGCAGCTCGACAACAGGATCTTCACCCCTCCACTTT

len: 15
v_gene: TRBV19
j_gene: TRBJ1-4
abundance: many
d_gene: TRBD1
CDR3aa: CASSSRTGPGEKLFF
CDR3nt: TGTGCCAGTAGTTCCCGGACAGGGCCGGGGGAAAAACTGTTTTTT

len: 13
v_gene: TRBV29-1
j_gene: TRBJ2-2
abundance: NA
d_gene: TRBD1
CDR3aa: CSGTGAYTGELFF
CDR3nt: TGCAGCGGCACAGGGGCTTACACCGGGGAGCTGTTTTTT

len: 13
v_gene: TRBV27
j_gene: TRBJ1-2
abundance: NA
d_gene: NA
CDR3aa: CASSLGGEYGYTF
CDR3nt: TGTGCCAGCAGTTTAGGGGGGGAGTATGGCTACACCTTC

len: 16
v_gene: TRBV6-6
j_gene: TRBJ1-5
abundance: many
d_gene: NA
CDR3aa: CASSTLDWESNQPQHF
CDR3nt: TGTGCCAGCAGCACACTTGACTGGGAAAGCAATCAGCCCCAGCATTTT

len: 16
v_gene: TRBV7-9
j_gene: TRBJ2-4
abundance: NA
d_gene: NA
CDR3aa: CASSLVTGAAKNIQYF
CDR3nt: TGTGCCAGCAGCTTAGTAACGGGAGCGGCTAAAAACATTCAGTACTTC

len: 15
v_gene: TRBV5-1
j_gene: TRBJ1-6
abundance: NA
d_gene: TRBD1
CDR3aa: CASSPGTGGASPLHF
CDR3nt: TGCGCCAGCAGCCCCGGGACAGGGGGCGCCTCACCCCTCCACTTT

len: 14
v_gene: TRBV9
j_gene: TRBJ2-7
abundance: few
d_gene: TRBD1
CDR3aa: CASSAGDSWHEQYF
CDR3nt: TGTGCCAGCAGCGCCGGGGACAGCTGGCACGAGCAGTACTTC

len: 13
v_gene: TRBV7-3
j_gene: TRBJ2-5
abundance: many
d_gene: TRBD1
CDR3aa: CASSPGQGGPQYF
CDR3nt: TGTGCCAGCAGCCCAGGACAGGGAGGACCCCAGTACTTC

len: 14
v_gene: TRBV27
j_gene: TRBJ2-5
abundance: many
d_gene: TRBD2
CDR3aa: CASSSGLDLETQYF
CDR3nt: TGTGCCAGCAGTTCGGGACTAGATTTGGAGACCCAGTACTTC

len: 16
v_gene: TRBV12-3/TRBV12-4
j_gene: TRBJ1-1
abundance: many
d_gene: NA
CDR3aa: CASSFRPPGANTEAFF
CDR3nt: TGTGCCAGCAGTTTCCGGCCCCCGGGGGCGAACACTGAAGCTTTCTTT

len: 14
v_gene: TRBV19
j_gene: TRBJ1-1
abundance: few
d_gene: TRBD1
CDR3aa: CASNPDRVGTEAFF
CDR3nt: TGTGCCAGTAACCCCGACAGGGTTGGTACTGAAGCTTTCTTT

len: 13
v_gene: TRBV7-8
j_gene: TRBJ2-3
abundance: many
d_gene: NA
CDR3aa: CASSLDPDDTQYF
CDR3nt: TGTGCCAGCAGCTTAGATCCGGACGATACGCAGTATTTT

len: 17
v_gene: TRBV27
j_gene: TRBJ1-1
abundance: many
d_gene: TRBD1
CDR3aa: CASSFIQTGGRNTEAFF
CDR3nt: TGTGCCAGCAGTTTTATACAGACAGGGGGCAGGAACACTGAAGCTTTCTTT

len: 14
v_gene: TRBV7-2
j_gene: TRBJ2-7
abundance: many
d_gene: TRBD2
CDR3aa: CASSSSGVPYEQYF
CDR3nt: TGTGCCAGCAGCTCCAGCGGGGTCCCCTACGAGCAGTACTTC

len: 17
v_gene: TRBV6-5
j_gene: TRBJ2-7
abundance: many
d_gene: TRBD1
CDR3aa: CASSYSGTGGSGYEQYF
CDR3nt: TGTGCCAGCAGTTACTCCGGGACAGGGGGTTCAGGCTACGAGCAGTACTTC

len: 16
v_gene: TRBV6-1
j_gene: TRBJ2-1
abundance: NA
d_gene: TRBD2
CDR3aa: CASNTGGDFSYNEQFF
CDR3nt: TGTGCCAGCAATACGGGGGGGGACTTCTCCTACAATGAGCAGTTCTTC

len: 12
v_gene: TRBV5-1
j_gene: TRBJ2-1
abundance: NA
d_gene: NA
CDR3aa: CASSLKRDEQFF
CDR3nt: TGCGCCAGCAGTCTTAAACGAGATGAGCAGTTCTTC

len: 15
v_gene: TRBV6-4
j_gene: TRBJ2-3
abundance: many
d_gene: TRBD1
CDR3aa: CASSNSGGGSDTQYF
CDR3nt: TGTGCCAGCAGCAACTCAGGGGGCGGTTCAGATACGCAGTATTTT

len: 13
v_gene: TRBV10-3
j_gene: TRBJ1-3
abundance: NA
d_gene: NA
CDR3aa: CAISDRGGNTIYF
CDR3nt: TGTGCCATCAGTGACAGGGGTGGAAACACCATATATTTT

len: 18
v_gene: TRBV19
j_gene: TRBJ1-1
abundance: many
d_gene: NA
CDR3aa: CASSIVRAGTTINTEAFF
CDR3nt: TGTGCCAGTAGTATAGTAAGGGCAGGGACGACGATCAACACTGAAGCTTTCTTT

len: 18
v_gene: TRBV19
j_gene: TRBJ2-7
abundance: few
d_gene: TRBD1
CDR3aa: CASSIAGTGGAGVYEQYF
CDR3nt: TGTGCCAGTAGTATAGCGGGGACAGGGGGCGCCGGGGTCTACGAGCAGTACTTC

len: 14
v_gene: TRBV28
j_gene: TRBJ1-1
abundance: NA
d_gene: NA
CDR3aa: CASRGRGVNTEAFF
CDR3nt: TGTGCCAGCAGGGGGAGGGGGGTGAACACTGAAGCTTTCTTT

len: 14
v_gene: TRBV16
j_gene: TRBJ2-7
abundance: NA
d_gene: NA
CDR3aa: CASSPTSGRDEQYF
CDR3nt: TGTGCCAGCAGCCCGACATCCGGCAGGGACGAGCAGTACTTC

len: 16
v_gene: TRBV2
j_gene: TRBJ2-7
abundance: NA
d_gene: NA
CDR3aa: CASSEAVFHPSNEQYF
CDR3nt: TGTGCCAGCAGTGAAGCGGTTTTCCACCCTAGTAACGAGCAGTACTTC

len: 18
v_gene: TRBV11-2
j_gene: TRBJ1-3
abundance: few
d_gene: NA
CDR3aa: CASSPPGNVDPSGNTIYF
CDR3nt: TGTGCCAGCAGCCCCCCCGGAAACGTCGATCCATCTGGAAACACCATATATTTT

len: 16
v_gene: TRBV24-1
j_gene: TRBJ2-1
abundance: few
d_gene: NA
CDR3aa: CATSERDAGSYNEQFF
CDR3nt: TGTGCCACCAGTGAAAGGGACGCAGGGTCCTACAATGAGCAGTTCTTC

len: 17
v_gene: TRBV5-1
j_gene: TRBJ2-2
abundance: NA
d_gene: TRBD2
CDR3aa: CASSTEVRRERFGELFF
CDR3nt: TGCGCCAGCAGCACCGAGGTTCGGCGGGAGCGGTTCGGGGAGCTGTTTTTT

len: 13
v_gene: TRBV7-9
j_gene: TRBJ2-1
abundance: few
d_gene: NA
CDR3aa: CASSSKGNNEQFF
CDR3nt: TGTGCCAGCAGCTCAAAGGGGAACAATGAGCAGTTCTTC

len: 18
v_gene: TRBV6-4
j_gene: TRBJ2-5
abundance: few
d_gene: NA
CDR3aa: CASSLSQGQGTDQETQYF
CDR3nt: TGTGCCAGCAGCCTAAGCCAGGGTCAAGGAACGGACCAAGAGACCCAGTACTTC

len: 12
v_gene: TRBV19
j_gene: TRBJ1-1
abundance: many
d_gene: NA
CDR3aa: CASSTPVLGAFF
CDR3nt: TGTGCCAGTAGTACCCCGGTCCTGGGAGCTTTCTTT

len: 18
v_gene: TRBV6-1
j_gene: TRBJ1-1
abundance: many
d_gene: NA
CDR3aa: CAIPKVGQGGPLNTEAFF
CDR3nt: TGTGCCATCCCGAAAGTAGGGCAGGGCGGACCTTTGAACACTGAAGCTTTCTTT

len: 13
v_gene: TRBV20-1
j_gene: TRBJ1-1
abundance: few
d_gene: NA
CDR3aa: CSARDQENTEAFF
CDR3nt: TGCAGTGCTAGAGACCAGGAGAACACTGAAGCTTTCTTT

len: 14
v_gene: TRBV28
j_gene: TRBJ1-5
abundance: NA
d_gene: NA
CDR3aa: CASSLTGSIQPQHF
CDR3nt: TGTGCCAGCAGTCTTACAGGGTCCATTCAGCCCCAGCATTTT

len: 15
v_gene: TRBV28
j_gene: TRBJ2-7
abundance: many
d_gene: TRBD2
CDR3aa: CASSELAGVAIEQYF
CDR3nt: TGTGCCAGCAGTGAACTAGCGGGAGTTGCGATCGAGCAGTACTTC

len: 14
v_gene: TRBV5-4
j_gene: TRBJ1-2
abundance: NA
d_gene: NA
CDR3aa: CASSDGTRSYGYTF
CDR3nt: TGTGCCAGCAGCGACGGTACGAGGAGCTATGGCTACACCTTC

len: 14
v_gene: TRBV7-2
j_gene: TRBJ2-1
abundance: many
d_gene: NA
CDR3aa: CASSLDRRVNEQFF
CDR3nt: TGTGCCAGCAGCTTGGACCGTCGGGTCAATGAGCAGTTCTTC